This TCR beta chain was sequenced in a study of T cells in women clearing cervical HPV infection. Overall study context: Controls gave blood once infection was undetectable; cases at lesion identification.

Sequencing was performed with immunoSEQ multiplex PCR; in TCRdb, only in-frame clones are kept and a portion is missing. With approximately 30,000 clones in the sample, the ten largest clones hold 3.7%. Notes on this clone: The sequence runs out 3 residues before the end of the CDR3; the remainder is reconstructed from the germline J gene.

Deletions cut 3 bases from V and 1 base from J, with 5 bases between. The germline V gene encodes CDR1 SNHLY and CDR2 FYNNEI. The CDR3 has 13 residues. The V call is TRBV2, the J call TRBJ2-3; D not resolved. Input material: blood buffy coat. The TCR originated in a woman aged 18 to 69 with a cervical HPV16 infection that either progressed to CIN3+ or cleared (not recorded which). Partial CDR3 DNA: TGTGCCAGCAGTGACGAGCGCACAGATACG. It encodes CASSDERTDT. The whole CDR3 is CASSDERTDTQYF.